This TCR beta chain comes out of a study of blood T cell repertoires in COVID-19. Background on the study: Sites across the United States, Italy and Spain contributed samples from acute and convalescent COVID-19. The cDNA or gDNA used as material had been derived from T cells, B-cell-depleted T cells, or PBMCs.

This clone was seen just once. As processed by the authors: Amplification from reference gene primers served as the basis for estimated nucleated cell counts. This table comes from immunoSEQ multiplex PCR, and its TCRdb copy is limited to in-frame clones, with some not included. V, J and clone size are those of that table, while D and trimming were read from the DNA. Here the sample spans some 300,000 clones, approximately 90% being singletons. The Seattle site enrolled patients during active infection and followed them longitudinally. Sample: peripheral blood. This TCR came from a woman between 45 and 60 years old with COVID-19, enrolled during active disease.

The CDR3 nucleotides are TGTGCCAGCAGCCAAGGCTTCCAGGAGGGCGATGAAGCTTTCTTT. Protein: CASSQGFQEGDEAFF. The chain combines TRBV3-1 (or the pseudogene TRBV3-2) with TRBJ1-1; D remains unclear. V was trimmed by 1 base and J by 7 bases, leaving 16 bases between them. CDR1 LGHDT and CDR2 YNNKEL come from the germline V gene (reference sequence). CDR3 length equals 15 residues.